The 3 T cell receptor beta chains below come from one sample, sequenced in a study of radiotherapy plus CTLA-4 blockade in lung cancer. Sequenced by immunoSEQ multiplex PCR; TCRdb stores in-frame clones only, minus some. Found here are roughly 45,000 clones, 55% to 80% of them singletons; the top ten hold over 20%. Material: peripheral blood, obtained from a patient treated with radiotherapy plus ipilimumab. The receptors come from a human donor with non-small cell lung cancer who had a partial response to radiotherapy plus ipilimumab.

The gene calls are TRBV7-9 and TRBJ2-1, with TRBD2 as a possible D gene (6 bases). Germline-derived CDR1 and CDR2 are SEHNR and FQNEAQ (reference sequence). CDR3 length: 15 residues. V lost 3 bases to trimming and J lost 7 bases, with 16 bases between them. CDR3 in DNA: TGTGCCAGCAGCTTGGAGGCGGGACTGTTGAATGAGCAGTTCTTC. This encodes CASSLEAGLLNEQFF.

The rearrangement uses TRBV29-1 and TRBJ1-1, with D perhaps TRBD1 (6 bases). Per germline, CDR1 SQVTM and CDR2 ANQGSEA. The V and J ends lost 7 bases and 6 bases respectively, with 21 bases between them. The CDR3 length is 14 residues. The DNA of the CDR3 is TGCAGCGGGGGGGGCACAGGGTCCGGCCCTGAAGCTTTCTTT. Its translation is CSGGGTGSGPEAFF. Full variable domain (remainder filled in from reference TRBV29-1 and TRBJ1-1): SAVISQKPSRDICQRGTSLTIQCQVDSQVTMMFWYRQQPGQSLTLIATANQGSEATYESGFVIDKFPISRPNLTFSTLTVSNMSPEDSSIYLCSGGGTGSGPEAFFGQGTRLTVV.

The table lists this clone with a count of one. This chain uses TRBV11-2 with TRBJ1-4; 8 nucleotides match TRBD1. The CDR3 covers 18 residues. V lost 3 bases, J lost 2 bases, and 11 bases stayed unmatched. In germline, CDR1 is SGHAT, CDR2 FQNNGV. DNA for the CDR3: TGTGCCAGCAGCTTGATTATCAGGGGGCGAGCGACTAATGAAAAACTGTTTTTT. Translated, it gives CASSLIIRGRATNEKLFF.